Listed here are 19 T cell receptor beta chains from one sample, sequenced in a study of neurological immune-mediated disorders. Each CDR3 protein is one row after TCRdb ran MiXCR on the 5' RACE reads. In the table there are under 90,000 distinct CDR3 sequences, around a tenth of which are singletons. Sequences were obtained from PBMCs. The receptors were sampled from a man in his forties in good health.

Remarks on this clonotype: This clone may be a read error of a much larger clone one base away. The CDR3 region has the DNA TGCAGCGTGACGGATGCGAACACTGAAGCTTCCTTT. Its protein product is CSVTDANTEASF. The chain carries TRBV29-1 and TRBJ1-1; D ambiguous. CDR1 and CDR2 (germline): SQVTM, ANQGSEA. The CDR3 runs 12 residues.

This clonotype was counted at least ten times. This rearrangement joins TRBV6-6 to TRBJ1-2; 7 bases fit TRBD1. The germline CDR1 and CDR2 sequences are MNHNY and SVGAGI (reference sequence). The CDR3 covers 14 residues. V lost 8 bases and J lost 1; bases outside the gene matches: 7. The CDR3 coding sequence is TGTGCCAGCGAATCCGGGACAGATAACTATGGCTACACCTTC. This sequence encodes CASESGTDNYGYTF.

V and J are TRBV12-3 or TRBV12-4 and TRBJ2-1; D might be TRBD1 (6 bases). This CDR3 is built from 15 residues. V gave up 5 bases and J gave up 7 bases, with 18 bases separating them. The CDR3 DNA follows: TGTGCCAGCAGTAACAGGGCAGGAGTTCGGAATGAGCAGTTCTTC. Its protein is CASSNRAGVRNEQFF.

This clonotype has ten or more counts. V gene TRBV12-3 or TRBV12-4 combines with J gene TRBJ1-5; TRBD1 might be the D (5 bases). Trimming took off 1 base at V and 0 bases at J, with 7 bases between the two ends. The CDR3 consists of 15 residues. CDR3 sequence reads: CASSLGQYSNQPQHF. The CDR3 coding sequence is TGTGCCAGCAGTTTAGGACAGTATAGCAATCAGCCCCAGCATTTT.

The sample holds many counts of this clonotype. The chain links TRBV28 to TRBJ1-1; D is perhaps TRBD1 (5 bases). This CDR3 spans 14 amino acids. Trimming took 6 bases from V and 1 from J, leaving 12 bases between them. Germline CDR1 MDHEN, CDR2 SYDVKM. The CDR3 region is CASSQTDTNTEAFF. The CDR3 nucleotides are TGTGCCAGCAGCCAGACAGATACGAACACTGAAGCTTTCTTT.

This clonotype was seen repeatedly, ten times or more. The V and J genes are TRBV25-1 and TRBJ1-1, with 8 bases identical to TRBD1. The CDR3 contains 14 residues. The V gene end was trimmed by 10 bases and the J gene end by 1 base; junction bases not matched to a gene: 8. Germline CDR1 reads MGHDK; CDR2 reads SYGVNS. The CDR3 protein is CATDKGQGNTEAFF. The CDR3 bases are TGTGCCACCGACAAAGGACAGGGGAACACTGAAGCTTTCTTT.

This clonotype was recorded at least ten times. The chain carries TRBV20-1 and TRBJ2-7; a possible D gene is TRBD2 (6 bases). This CDR3 region has 15 residues. V was cut by 2 bases and J by 4 bases, with 18 bases left in between. Per the germline V gene, CDR1 is DFQATT and CDR2 is SNEGSKA (reference sequence). DNA of the CDR3: TGCAGTGCTAGACTCATGGGGGGACTTTCATACGAGCAGTACTTC. It encodes CSARLMGGLSYEQYF.

This clonotype was counted many times. This chain joins TRBV5-1 and TRBJ1-1; maybe TRBD1 (6 bases). V lost 5 bases and J 0 bases, leaving 11 bases between the germline ends. The germline V gene has CDR1 SGHRS and CDR2 YFSETQ. CDR3 length equals 14 residues. DNA of the CDR3: TGCGCCAGCAGGGACGGGGGGCTGAACACTGAAGCTTTCTTT. This sequence encodes CASRDGGLNTEAFF. Using reference TRBV5-1 and TRBJ1-1 for the parts outside the CDR3, the full variable domain is KAGVTQTPRYLIKTRGQQVTLSCSPISGHRSVSWYQQTPGQGLQFLFEYFSETQRNKGNFPGRFSGRQFSNSRSEMNVSTLELGDSALYLCASRDGGLNTEAFFGQGTRLTVV.

This clonotype was recorded at least ten times. This rearrangement joins TRBV19 to TRBJ2-1; 9 bases match TRBD2. The ends lost 6 bases at V and 3 bases at J; junction bases unmatched: 3. Germline V gives CDR1 LNHDA, CDR2 SQIVND (reference sequence). The CDR3 sequence is 14 residues long. The DNA for the CDR3 is TGTGCCAGTAGCGGAGCGGGAGGCTACAATGAGCAGTTCTTC. This codes for CASSGAGGYNEQFF.

This clonotype was observed a few times. A single base separates this from a much larger clone, so it may be a read error. The J gene is TRBJ1-2, the V gene TRBV3-1; D possibly corresponds to TRBD1 (6 bases). The CDR3 is made up of 14 amino acids. V was shortened by 6 bases and J by 12 bases, with 23 bases between the two germline ends. Germline V gives CDR1 LGHDT, CDR2 YNNKEL (reference sequence). CDR3: CASSHRQALRDDTF. The CDR3 DNA is TGTGCCAGCAGTCATCGACAGGCCCTTCGGGACGACACCTTC.

This clonotype was recorded at least ten times. This chain links TRBV6-2 or TRBV6-3 with TRBJ2-5; no clear D gene. This CDR3 has 10 residues. The germline V and J ends were trimmed by 4 bases and 7 bases, with 4 bases remaining between them. Germline V gene data show CDR1 as MNHEY and CDR2 as SVGEGT. This CDR3 is CASSSGTQYF. DNA of the CDR3: TGTGCCAGCAGTTCTGGGACCCAGTACTTC.

This clonotype has a count of ten or more. The rearrangement uses TRBV7-2 and TRBJ1-2; D gene ambiguous. The germline CDR1 and CDR2 sequences are SGHTA and FQGNSA. Trimming stripped 8 bases from V and 6 bases from J, with 16 bases between. This CDR3 is 13 amino acids long. The CDR3 nucleotides read TGTGCCAGCGGCCCAGGTCAGGATGATGGCTACACCTTC. It yields the protein CASGPGQDDGYTF.

This clonotype was seen many times. The chain has TRBV12-3 or TRBV12-4 and TRBJ2-5, with D maybe TRBD1 (6 bases). V lost 3 bases and J lost 7, with 18 bases in between. The CDR3 spans 15 residues. Written as DNA, the CDR3 is TGTGCCAGCAGTTTGACACAGGGAGAGACCGGGACCCAGTACTTC. As protein: CASSLTQGETGTQYF.

This clonotype has ten or more counts. The J gene is TRBJ1-1, the V gene TRBV20-1; 10 bases line up with TRBD1. The CDR3 has 16 residues. CDR1 is DFQATT, CDR2 SNEGSKA, per germline (reference sequence). V shed 0 bases and J 6 bases; nucleotides not matched to a gene: 10. This CDR3 reads CSARDRGFDRGPEAFF. CDR3 bases: TGCAGTGCTAGAGATCGGGGGTTTGACAGGGGGCCTGAAGCTTTCTTT.

This clonotype was observed many times. The gene calls are TRBV12-3 or TRBV12-4 and TRBJ2-1; 7 bases agree with TRBD1. The CDR3 loop spans 15 amino acids. Trimming at V came to 3 bases and at J to 7 bases, leaving 9 bases not matched to a gene. In nucleotides, the CDR3 is TGTGCCAGCAGTTTTGGCCTAGGGGGCGGGAATGAGCAGTTCTTC. Its translation is CASSFGLGGGNEQFF.

The sample holds many counts of this clonotype. The rearrangement links TRBV20-1 to TRBJ2-7, with D possibly matching TRBD2 (6 bases). There are 14 residues in the CDR3. V was cut by 1 base and J by 3 bases, with 13 bases left in between. Germline CDR1 is DFQATT and CDR2 is SNEGSKA (reference sequence). CDR3 in DNA: TGCAGTGCTAGAGCCCGGGCGGGGCTCTACGAGCAGTACTTC. The encoded protein is CSARARAGLYEQYF.

This clonotype was seen many times. The chain combines TRBV7-2 with TRBJ2-1, with TRBD2 matching 9 bases. CDR1 and CDR2 from the germline V gene are SGHTA and FQGNSA. The CDR3 extends over 15 amino acids. The trim removed 1 base at V and 9 bases at J, leaving 7 bases unmatched. The CDR3 DNA reads TGTGCCAGCAGCTTAGGGGGCGGGGGGGGCCGTGAGCAGTTCTTC. This translates into CASSLGGGGGREQFF.

This clonotype was found many times. The chain couples TRBV6-5 to TRBJ2-7; possibly TRBD1 for D (6 bases). From germline, CDR1 is MNHEY and CDR2 SVGAGI. Trimming cost V 6 bases and J 2 bases, with 14 bases left between them. The CDR3 runs 14 residues. The CDR3: CASSPAGAPYEQYF. The CDR3 nucleotides are TGTGCCAGCAGCCCGGCAGGGGCTCCCTACGAGCAGTACTTC.

This clonotype was seen many times. The genes are TRBV12-3 or TRBV12-4 and TRBJ2-1, with TRBD1 matching 8 bases. The CDR3 sequence is 15 residues long. V trimming: 4 bases; J trimming: 6 bases; junction bases outside the gene matches: 8. CDR3 residues: CASSSWTGSGNEQFF. CDR3 coding DNA: TGTGCCAGCAGTTCATGGACAGGGTCGGGCAATGAGCAGTTCTTC.